This T cell receptor beta chain was sequenced for a study of post-analysis software for immune sequencing data. The CDR3 is made up of 14 amino acids. V gave up 0 bases and J gave up 2 bases, with 7 bases separating them. CDR1 is MGHRA, CDR2 YSYEKL, per germline. With respect to this clonotype: Its antigen is undetermined.

General study results and limits: The five TRBV segments detected at higher frequency in patients than in controls included TRBV5-6, TRBV5-1 and TRBV20-1.

Prepared TCR beta cDNA libraries contained unique molecular identifiers. TCRdb reprocessed the PCR reads with MiXCR, giving one entry per CDR3 protein. The sample includes more than 450,000 distinct CDR3 sequences, 30% to 40% of them seen just once. Input material: blood. This TCR derives from a girl between 2 and 17 years old with multiple sclerosis. V is TRBV4-1 and J is TRBJ2-5; D is undetermined. DNA of the CDR3: TGCGCCAGCAGCCAAGATGCGGAACAAGAGACCCAGTACTTC. It codes for CASSQDAEQETQYF.